These 27 T cell receptor beta chains share one sample of origin, sequenced in a study of cytotoxic CD8 clonotypes in ibrutinib-treated CLL. This table comes from immunoSEQ multiplex PCR, and its TCRdb copy is limited to in-frame clones, with some not included. The repertoire holds fewer than 400,000 clones, with approximately 67% as singletons. This material consisted of PBMCs, taken after 36 months of ibrutinib treatment. The origin of the receptors is a human donor with chronic lymphocytic leukemia.

The chain is built from TRBV10-3 and TRBJ2-7, with D possibly being TRBD1 (6 bases). The length of the CDR3 is 11 residues. CDR1 is ENHRY and CDR2 is SYGVKD in the germline V gene. V gave up 8 bases and J gave up 6 bases, with 11 bases separating them. The CDR3 nucleotides read TGTGCCATCGGGGGCCTGGGCGAGCAGTACTTC. It encodes CAIGGLGEQYF.

This clone appeared once. The J gene is TRBJ1-6, the V gene TRBV27, with D uncertain. The CDR3 has 13 residues. V was shortened by 6 bases and J by 0 bases, with 3 bases between the two germline ends. Germline V gene lookup returns CDR1 MNHEY and CDR2 SMNVEV (reference sequence). The chain's CDR3 is CASRGSYNSPLHF. The CDR3 DNA reads as TGTGCCAGCAGGGGCTCCTATAATTCACCCCTCCACTTT.

The chain is built from TRBV5-4 and TRBJ1-2; tentatively, D is TRBD1 (5 bases). Trimming pared 4 bases from V and 5 bases from J, leaving 15 bases between. The germline V gene encodes CDR1 SGHNT and CDR2 YYREEE (reference sequence). This CDR3 spans 14 amino acids. The CDR3 region has the DNA TGTGCCAGCAGCCCTGTGGGCCAGGGTTATGGCTACACCTTC. Translating it yields CASSPVGQGYGYTF.

About this clone: The same CDR3 is also encoded by other DNA sequences in this sample. The chain couples TRBV9 to TRBJ2-1, with a weak D call TRBD2 (6 bases). The CDR3 runs to 13 residues. Trimming shortened V by 2 bases and J by 5 bases, and 8 bases separated the two germline ends. CDR1 and CDR2 (germline): SGDLS, YYNGEE. Here the CDR3 reads CASSVGGNNEQFF. The CDR3 DNA reads as TGTGCCAGCAGCGTCGGAGGGAACAATGAGCAGTTCTTC. Full variable domain (remainder filled in from reference TRBV9 and TRBJ2-1): DSGVTQTPKHLITATGQRVTLRCSPRSGDLSVYWYQQSLDQGLQFLIQYYNGEERAKGNILERFSAQQFPDLHSELNLSSLELGDSALYFCASSVGGNNEQFFGPGTRLTVL.

V usage is TRBV19 and J usage is TRBJ1-2; D uncertain. Trimming took 10 bases from V and 4 from J, leaving 10 bases between them. Germline assignment: CDR1 LNHDA and CDR2 SQIVND (reference sequence). The CDR3 is made up of 11 amino acids. The CDR3 loop reads CATQIFYGYTF. The CDR3 DNA is TGTGCCACCCAAATTTTCTATGGCTACACCTTC.

CDR3 sequence (DNA): TGTGCCAGCAGCTTAGTGACAGGGGGGCTATATAGCAATCAGCCCCAGCATTTT. It codes for CASSLVTGGLYSNQPQHF. The chain links TRBV7-2 to TRBJ1-5; 9 positions match TRBD1. The germline gives CDR1 SGHTA, CDR2 FQGNSA. V lost 1 base and J lost 0; bases outside the gene matches: 7. The CDR3 spans 18 residues.

The chain recombines TRBV7-3 with TRBJ2-1; 7 bases are shared with TRBD1. Germline CDR1 and CDR2: SGHTA and FQGTGA. The V and J ends lost 5 bases and 7 bases, in that order; junction bases with no gene match: 8. The CDR3 has 14 residues. The CDR3 region is CASSPLGQPNEQFF. The CDR3 DNA is TGTGCCAGCAGCCCCCTGGGACAGCCAAATGAGCAGTTCTTC.

CDR3 DNA sequence: TGTGCCAGCAGGGCCTCGGTTGGGGCTAACTATGGCTACACCTTC. Its translation: CASRASVGANYGYTF. The rearrangement joins TRBV2 to TRBJ1-2; D ambiguous. In germline, CDR1 is SNHLY, CDR2 FYNNEI. V was cut by 6 bases and J by 0 bases, with 14 bases left in between. The CDR3 is 15 residues long.

V is TRBV6-5 and J is TRBJ1-1; 7 nucleotides line up with TRBD1. The germline CDR1 and CDR2 sequences are MNHEY and SVGAGI. J was trimmed by 2 bases and V by 2 bases; bases with no gene match: 5. This CDR3 is 15 amino acids long. As DNA, the CDR3 is TGTGCCAGCAGTTACCGGGGACAGACAAACACTGAAGCTTTCTTT. Protein product: CASSYRGQTNTEAFF.

The rearrangement links TRBV6-1 to TRBJ2-7; unclear D gene. The length of the CDR3 is 12 residues. V lost 6 bases, J lost 1 base, and 7 bases lay in between. Germline CDR1 is MNHNS and CDR2 is SASEGT. The chain's CDR3 is CASRATSYEQYF. The CDR3 bases are TGTGCCAGCAGGGCCACTTCCTACGAGCAGTACTTC.

The genes are TRBV5-1 and TRBJ1-1; D ambiguous. The CDR3 spans 14 residues. V lost 1 base and J lost 4, with 11 bases in between. From germline, CDR1 is SGHRS and CDR2 YFSETQ. In DNA, the CDR3 is TGCGCCAGCAGCTTGATGGGGTCGAGCACTGAAGCTTTCTTT. Its translation: CASSLMGSSTEAFF.

The J gene is TRBJ1-2, the V gene TRBV28, with D possibly being TRBD1 (5 bases). Germline CDR1 reads MDHEN; CDR2 reads SYDVKM. CDR3 length: 17 residues. V gave up 6 bases and J gave up 0 bases, with 20 bases separating them. The CDR3 DNA follows: TGTGCCAGCAGCAGAGGGACGTGGAGCTTAGCTAACTATGGCTACACCTTC. It is translated as CASSRGTWSLANYGYTF.

This clone was found once. The gene calls are TRBV6-1 and TRBJ1-3, with no clear D. The CDR3 length is 18 residues. Germline V lookup: CDR1 MNHNS, CDR2 SASEGT. Trimming left V 2 bases short and J 0 bases short, with 17 bases between. This CDR3 reads CASSEWAVSPLSGNTIYF. For the CDR3, the DNA is TGTGCCAGCAGTGAATGGGCTGTATCCCCACTCTCTGGAAACACCATATATTTT.

The sample holds one count of this clone. The chain joins TRBV28 to TRBJ2-7; possibly TRBD2 for D (5 bases). V lost 6 bases and J lost 5, with 11 bases in between. In germline, CDR1 is MDHEN, CDR2 SYDVKM. The CDR3 has 12 amino acids. DNA for the CDR3: TGTGCCAGCAGCTTGGACGGGGACGAGCAGTACTTC. Protein sequence: CASSLDGDEQYF. The variable domain in full, completed from reference TRBV28 and TRBJ2-7, reads DVKVTQSSRYLVKRTGEKVFLECVQDMDHENMFWYRQDPGLGLRLIYFSYDVKMKEKGDIPEGYSVSREKKERFSLILESASTNQTSMYLCASSLDGDEQYFGPGTRLTVT.

The chain links TRBV7-6 to TRBJ2-7; D is undetermined. The CDR3 is 13 amino acids. Trimming left V 3 bases short and J 7 bases short, with 13 bases between. CDR1 SGHVS and CDR2 FNYEAQ come from the germline V gene. As DNA, the CDR3 is TGTGCCAGCAGCTTGGCCGGCCCGGCGGAGCAGTACTTC. Its translation: CASSLAGPAEQYF.

The CDR3 DNA sequence: TGTGCCAGCAGTTACTCGGGGTTTGAAAAACTGTTTTTT. Translation gives CASSYSGFEKLFF. This chain joins TRBV6-5 and TRBJ1-4; D not certain. Germline V gives CDR1 MNHEY, CDR2 SVGAGI. The CDR3 is 13 residues long. The V end was cut by 0 bases, the J end by 7 bases, with 6 bases between.

The chain links TRBV6-6 to TRBJ1-3, with 8 bases matching TRBD1. The CDR3 length is 15 residues. Germline lookup yields CDR1 MNHNY and CDR2 SVGAGI (reference sequence). V was clipped by 4 bases and J by 2 bases; unmatched bases: 4. The CDR3 sequence is CASSSGQGAGNTIYF. Written as DNA, the CDR3 is TGTGCCAGCAGTTCAGGACAGGGTGCTGGAAACACCATATATTTT.

This chain connects TRBV14 to TRBJ2-1; D is unresolved. V lost 3 bases to trimming and J lost 6 bases, with 18 bases between them. The CDR3 covers 16 residues. Germline V gene data show CDR1 as SGHDN and CDR2 as FVKESK. CDR3 amino acids: CASSQVEWVGINEQFF. The CDR3 DNA reads TGTGCCAGCAGCCAGGTAGAATGGGTTGGCATCAATGAGCAGTTCTTC.

This chain uses TRBV15 with TRBJ2-3; D is unclear. The CDR3 runs to 14 residues. In germline, CDR1 is LNHNV, CDR2 YYDKDF (reference sequence). Between the trimmed V and J ends, which lost 0 bases and 3 bases, there was a span of 7 bases. The CDR3 nucleotides are TGTGCCACCAGCAGAGATCAAGCTACAGATACGCAGTATTTT. Protein: CATSRDQATDTQYF.

This clone was seen only a few times. The chain couples TRBV23-1 to TRBJ1-5; 9 bases are shared with TRBD1. TRBV23-1 is classed as an ORF, of uncertain function. This CDR3 region has 19 residues. Losses at the gene ends were 0 bases for V and 1 base for J; bases not matched to a gene: 10. CDR3 residues: CASSQSNRGRDESNQPQHF. The CDR3 DNA sequence: TGCGCCAGCAGTCAATCGAACAGGGGGCGCGACGAGAGCAATCAGCCCCAGCATTTT.

This clone was seen only once. The chain is built from TRBV9 and TRBJ2-5; 7 nucleotides match TRBD2. Trimming cost V 4 bases and J 1 base; bases outside gene matches: 7. Germline CDR1 SGDLS, CDR2 YYNGEE. CDR3 size: 15 residues. The CDR3 DNA reads TGTGCCAGCAGCCCTAGCGGAACGTTCCAAGAGACCCAGTACTTC. It encodes CASSPSGTFQETQYF.

As DNA, the CDR3 is TGTGCCAGCACCTTGGGACTAGCGGGAGGGCCGAGATCGGAGACCCAGTACTTC. Translation gives CASTLGLAGGPRSETQYF. The chain recombines TRBV7-9 with TRBJ2-5, with 16 bases identical to TRBD2. The germline CDR1 and CDR2 sequences are SEHNR and FQNEAQ (reference sequence). The CDR3 has 18 residues. V shed 7 bases and J 5 bases; nucleotides not matched to a gene: 13.

The chain has TRBV11-2 and TRBJ2-3; 7 positions match TRBD1. Germline V gene sequence: CDR1 SGHAT, CDR2 FQNNGV. This CDR3 has 12 amino acids. The V gene end was trimmed by 6 bases and the J gene end by 5 bases; junction bases not matched to a gene: 2. CDR3 bases: TGTGCCAGCAGGCGACAGGGAGATACGCAGTATTTT. This codes for CASRRQGDTQYF.

The chain is built from TRBV6-5 and TRBJ2-5; D possibly corresponds to TRBD1 (5 bases). Trimming shortened V by 7 bases and J by 6 bases, and 15 bases separated the two germline ends. Germline values: CDR1 MNHEY, CDR2 SVGAGI. The CDR3 loop spans 13 amino acids. The CDR3 region has the DNA TGTGCCAGCAAATATCGGCAGGGCCAGACCCAGTACTTC. It encodes CASKYRQGQTQYF.

This clone was recorded only once. This chain links TRBV6-5 with TRBJ1-2; the D gene is possibly TRBD1 (5 bases). Trimming took 0 bases from V and 5 from J, leaving 16 bases between them. This CDR3 region has 16 residues. The germline V gene has CDR1 MNHEY and CDR2 SVGAGI. The CDR3 is CASSYSAPPGGYGYTF. DNA for the CDR3: TGTGCCAGCAGTTACTCGGCACCCCCTGGGGGTTATGGCTACACCTTC.

V is TRBV6-6 and J is TRBJ2-1, with D perhaps matching TRBD1 (6 bases). The CDR3 runs 12 residues. Trimming removed 6 bases from V and 13 bases from J, with 16 bases in between. The germline V gene has CDR1 MNHNY and CDR2 SVGAGI (reference sequence). This CDR3 is CASRTIQGEQFF. CDR3 DNA sequence: TGTGCCAGCAGGACAATACAGGGAGAACAGTTCTTC.

This chain uses TRBV19 with TRBJ1-5; D remains ambiguous. CDR1 and CDR2 from the germline V gene are LNHDA and SQIVND (reference sequence). CDR3 length: 11 amino acids. The V gene lost 5 bases and the J gene lost 7 bases, with 6 bases spanning the gap. DNA of the CDR3: TGTGCCAGTAGTGGAGGGCAGCCCCAGCATTTT. This gives the protein CASSGGQPQHF.